This TCR gamma chain stems from a study of Vδ1+ human thymocytes. About this clone: Its specificity is unknown.

This CDR3 has 12 residues. Germline CDR1 is EGSTGY and CDR2 is YDSYTSSV. J lost 11 bases, V lost 6 bases, and 13 bases had no gene match. Study outcomes and limitations: Approximately 19% of thymic delta-chain sequences were Vdelta2, with few Vdelta3, unlike blood Vdelta1+ controls. Bulk repertoire data may be misinterpreted because of unexpected Vdelta2 sequences. Thymic TRG and TRD repertoires appeared highly polyclonal, with Gaussian CDR3 length distributions.

Thymocytes were sorted as CD3+ TCRVdelta1+ TCRVdelta2- after alphabeta T cell depletion. Vdelta1+ thymocyte sorts reached between roughly 98% and 99.6% purity. Sequences come from RNA converted to cDNA by reverse transcription. Pooled V-gene forward primers with one constant-region reverse primer generated the CDR3 amplicons by multiplex PCR. TCRdb reran clone calling via CATT on the multiplex PCR reads. The table has 20,000 to 25,000 gamma-chain clones, roughly an eighth seen once. J is TRGJ1 or TRGJ2 and V is TRGV4. The sequenced sample was Vdelta1+ gamma-delta thymocytes from the thymus. The subset here: FACS-sorted CD3+ TCRalphabeta- TCRVdelta1+ TCRVdelta2- thymocytes. The receptor was derived from a child younger than two who had congenital heart surgery. CDR3 protein: CATWLSLGEKLF. Written as DNA, the CDR3 is TGTGCCACCTGGCTGTCCCTCGGAGAGAAACTCTTT.